Below, 17 T cell receptor beta chains from the same sample are listed, as sequenced in a study of blood T cell repertoires in COVID-19. Here immunoSEQ multiplex PCR was the method, and the copy in TCRdb shows in-frame clones only, minus some. The sample has 140,000 to 150,000 clones; 80% to 90% are singletons. The sample was peripheral blood. The receptor source for this set is a human donor in a cohort sampled during active COVID-19.

CDR3 in DNA: TGTGCCACCAGGGGGACATCACAAGAGACCCAGTACTTC. This codes for CATRGTSQETQYF. This sequence joins TRBV24-1 and TRBJ2-5, with D perhaps matching TRBD1 (6 bases). Trimming pared 7 bases from V and 2 bases from J, leaving 10 bases between. Germline values: CDR1 KGHDR, CDR2 SFDVKD. The CDR3 consists of 13 residues.

This chain connects TRBV10-2 to TRBJ1-5; no reliable D call. Germline CDR1 and CDR2: WSHSY and SAAADI. This CDR3 comprises 14 residues. Trimming removed 0 bases at V and 6 bases at J, with 9 bases between. The CDR3 DNA is TGCGCCAGCAGTGAGTCGTTGAAAGCTCAGCCCCAGCATTTT. It encodes CASSESLKAQPQHF.

In DNA, the CDR3 is TGTGCCAGCAGCCAAGCGGGGGGCCCCCCAAATGAGCAGTTCTTC. Translating gives CASSQAGGPPNEQFF. The chain couples TRBV3-1 (or the pseudogene TRBV3-2) to TRBJ2-1; possibly TRBD2 for D (7 bases). CDR3 length: 15 residues. Germline CDR1 is LGHDT and CDR2 is YNNKEL (reference sequence). The V gene lost 1 base and the J gene lost 7 bases, with 14 bases spanning the gap.

The rearrangement joins TRBV2 to TRBJ1-2; 7 bases agree with TRBD1. Trimming at V came to 3 bases and at J to 1 base, leaving 5 bases not matched to a gene. Germline-derived CDR1 and CDR2 are SNHLY and FYNNEI. This CDR3 region has 15 residues. The CDR3 loop is CASSDLGQLNYGYTF. CDR3 DNA: TGTGCCAGCAGTGACCTGGGACAGCTTAACTATGGCTACACCTTC.

DNA for the CDR3: TGTGCCATCAGTGAGGAGAGGACTACACTAAGTGAGCAGTTCTTC. Translating it yields CAISEERTTLSEQFF. The chain recombines TRBV10-3 with TRBJ2-1, with D perhaps TRBD2 (6 bases). V lost 2 bases to trimming and J lost 9 bases, with 17 bases between them. Looked up from germline, CDR1 is ENHRY and CDR2 is SYGVKD. This CDR3 spans 15 amino acids.

V usage is TRBV29-1 and J usage is TRBJ2-5, with 9 bases lining up with TRBD2. Germline-derived CDR1 and CDR2 are SQVTM and ANQGSEA. The CDR3 runs to 16 residues. J gave up 7 bases and V 4 bases, and 16 bases lay outside the gene matches. The CDR3 region is CSVGFAGGLTGVTQYF. CDR3 DNA sequence: TGCAGCGTTGGTTTCGCGGGGGGGTTAACTGGGGTGACCCAGTACTTC.

The V gene is TRBV7-8, the J gene TRBJ1-2, with 9 nucleotides matching TRBD1. The V gene's germline CDR1 is SGHVS and CDR2 FQNEAQ. The CDR3 spans 15 residues. The trim removed 0 bases at V and 5 bases at J, leaving 4 bases unmatched. CDR3 residues: CASSLARTGVYGYTF. The CDR3 nucleotides are TGTGCCAGCAGCTTAGCCAGGACAGGGGTGTATGGCTACACCTTC.

The chain's CDR3 is CASSLLNIQYF. Written as DNA, the CDR3 is TGCGCCAGCAGCCTACTAAACATTCAGTACTTC. The chain combines TRBV5-1 with TRBJ2-4; D gene unclear. From germline, CDR1 is SGHRS and CDR2 YFSETQ. The CDR3 runs to 11 residues. V was shortened by 4 bases and J by 6 bases, with 5 bases between the two germline ends. Supplemented by reference TRBV5-1 and TRBJ2-4, the full variable domain reads KAGVTQTPRYLIKTRGQQVTLSCSPISGHRSVSWYQQTPGQGLQFLFEYFSETQRNKGNFPGRFSGRQFSNSRSEMNVSTLELGDSALYLCASSLLNIQYFGAGTRLSVL.

V and J are TRBV29-1 and TRBJ1-1; tentative D call: TRBD1 (5 bases). Germline V CDR1 and CDR2: SQVTM, ANQGSEA. Trimming cost V 4 bases and J 5 bases, with 11 bases left between them. The CDR3 has 12 amino acids. The CDR3 spells CSVGTGGTEAFF. The CDR3 DNA follows: TGCAGCGTTGGAACGGGGGGTACTGAAGCTTTCTTT.

The chain couples TRBV10-2 to TRBJ1-1; TRBD1 aligns across 7 bases. V lost 6 bases and J lost 5; bases outside the gene matches: 15. The CDR3 extends over 16 amino acids. The germline CDR1 and CDR2 sequences are WSHSY and SAAADI. CDR3 protein: CASRAGGGGSLTEAFF. DNA for the CDR3: TGCGCCAGCAGAGCGGGCGGAGGGGGCTCTCTGACTGAAGCTTTCTTT.

The chain is built from TRBV18 and TRBJ1-4; TRBD1 matches 7 bases. J was trimmed by 5 bases and V by 6 bases; bases with no gene match: 12. Germline values: CDR1 KGHSH, CDR2 LQKENI. CDR3 length: 16 amino acids. The CDR3 DNA follows: TGTGCCAGCTCCTCCCGGACCCGGGACAGAAATGAAAAACTGTTTTTT. It translates to CASSSRTRDRNEKLFF.

The J gene is TRBJ1-5, the V gene TRBV19; 7 bases are a match to TRBD1. CDR1 is LNHDA and CDR2 is SQIVND in the germline V gene (reference sequence). The CDR3 totals 15 residues. With 4 bases clipped from V and 3 bases from J, the junction kept 6 bases outside the gene matches. CDR3 in amino acids: CASSKGGQYNQPQHF. CDR3 DNA: TGTGCCAGTAGTAAGGGGGGACAGTACAATCAGCCCCAGCATTTT.

J is TRBJ2-7 and V is TRBV7-9; the match to TRBD1 covers 8 bases. The V gene's germline CDR1 is SEHNR and CDR2 FQNEAQ (reference sequence). The CDR3 is 15 residues long. The V and J ends lost 5 bases and 0 bases, in that order; junction bases with no gene match: 6. CDR3 bases: TGTGCCAGCAGCCCGCGGACAGGGAGCTCCTACGAGCAGTACTTC. Residues: CASSPRTGSSYEQYF. Supplemented by reference TRBV7-9 and TRBJ2-7, the full variable domain reads DTGVSQNPRHKITKRGQNVTFRCDPISEHNRLYWYRQTLGQGPEFLTYFQNEAQLEKSRLLSDRFSAERPKGSFSTLEIQRTEQGDSAMYLCASSPRTGSSYEQYFGPGTRLTVT.

This chain joins TRBV28 and TRBJ2-7; 7 nucleotides align to TRBD2. Germline CDR1 is MDHEN and CDR2 is SYDVKM. This CDR3 spans 15 amino acids. The trim removed 4 bases at V and 0 bases at J, leaving 6 bases unmatched. CDR3 bases: TGTGCCAGCAGTTCACGCGGGGGTATCTCCTACGAGCAGTACTTC. This codes for CASSSRGGISYEQYF.

This clone was found a few times. The chain has TRBV15 and TRBJ1-5; the D is unclear. V was clipped by 0 bases and J by 8 bases, with 5 bases between them. Germline V lookup: CDR1 LNHNV, CDR2 YYDKDF (reference sequence). CDR3 length equals 12 residues. In DNA, the CDR3 is TGTGCCACCAGCAGAGAGTCTGAGCCCCAGCATTTT. Translation: CATSRESEPQHF. Using reference TRBV15 and TRBJ1-5 for the parts outside the CDR3, the full variable domain is DAMVIQNPRYQVTQFGKPVTLSCSQTLNHNVMYWYQQKSSQAPKLLFHYYDKDFNNEADTPDNFQSRRPNTSFCFLDIRSPGLGDTAMYLCATSRESEPQHFGDGTRLSIL.

The chain is built from TRBV3-1 (or the pseudogene TRBV3-2) and TRBJ1-2; D ambiguous. The germline V gene encodes CDR1 LGHDT and CDR2 YNNKEL (reference sequence). Between the trimmed V and J ends, which lost 1 base and 7 bases, there was a span of 7 bases. The CDR3 covers 12 residues. The CDR3 DNA is TGTGCCAGCAGCCAAGGCCGAGGTGGCTACACCTTC. As protein: CASSQGRGGYTF.

J is TRBJ1-3 and V is TRBV5-1; TRBD1 aligns across 9 bases. Trimming took 2 bases from V and 2 from J; bases not matched to a gene: 5. Germline CDR1 reads SGHRS; CDR2 reads YFSETQ. This CDR3 is built from 16 residues. This chain's CDR3 is CASSFWDRAAGNTIYF. The CDR3 DNA is TGCGCCAGCAGCTTCTGGGACAGGGCTGCTGGAAACACCATATATTTT.